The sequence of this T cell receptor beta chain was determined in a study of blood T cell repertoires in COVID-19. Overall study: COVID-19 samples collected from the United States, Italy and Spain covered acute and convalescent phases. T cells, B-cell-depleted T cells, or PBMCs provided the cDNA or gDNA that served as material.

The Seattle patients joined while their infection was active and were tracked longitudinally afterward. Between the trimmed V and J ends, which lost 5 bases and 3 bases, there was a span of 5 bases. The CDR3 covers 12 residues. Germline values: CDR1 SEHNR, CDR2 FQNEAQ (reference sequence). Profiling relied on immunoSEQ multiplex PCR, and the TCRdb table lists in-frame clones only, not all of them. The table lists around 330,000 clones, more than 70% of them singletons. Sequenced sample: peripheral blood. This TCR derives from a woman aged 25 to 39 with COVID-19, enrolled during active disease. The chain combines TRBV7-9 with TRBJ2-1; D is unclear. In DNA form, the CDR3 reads TGTGCCAGCAGCCCCGTCTACAATGAGCAGTTCTTC. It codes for CASSPVYNEQFF.